The rows below give T cell receptor beta chains drawn from one sample of a study of molecular identifiers for immune sequencing clone quantification. TCRdb analysed the PCR reads with MiXCR anew, one entry per CDR3 protein. The profile shows 250,000 to 400,000 distinct CDR3 sequences, 20% to 25% of them singletons. Sequencing was performed on naive CD8+ T cells from blood, with Jurkat cell RNA spiked in. Source of these receptors: a human donor in good health. Some libraries in this study had Jurkat cell RNA spiked in. Each CDR3 is given with its conserved first and last residue.

v_call cdr3_length cdr3_aa
TRBV5-1 15 CASSLGYSGNTEAFF
TRBV29-1 14 CSVGGGDSYNEQFF
TRBV28 14 CASSFLAMNTEAFF
TRBV7-9 16 CASSQIQFSYNSPLHF
TRBV10-3 15 CAISARTGAANEQFF
TRBV29-1 12 CSVSDGQETQYF
TRBV7-9 15 CASSSEGGSTDTQYF
TRBV29-1 15 CSVDLFGDSIYGYTF
TRBV13 11 CASSFRDEQFF
TRBV6-2/TRBV6-3 15 CASSVSDRGDTEAFF
TRBV30 15 CAWSDIDGRTYEQYF
TRBV30 14 CAWMSERTQETQYF
TRBV4-3 12 CASSHTKNEAFF
TRBV29-1 15 CSVEDLPGGNQPQHF
TRBV28 17 CASSGRDRGRSGNTIYF
TRBV28 15 CASSLLENSNQPQHF
TRBV20-1 15 CSARDPGASSYEQYF
TRBV12-3/TRBV12-4 14 CASSPGLAYNEQFF
TRBV29-1 15 CSVEGAPGQGATQYF
TRBV2 16 CASSEDPKQGLNIQYF
TRBV7-6 15 CASSEVAGAAETQYF
TRBV5-1 15 CASSLEDGYTDTQYF
TRBV27 15 CASATRTSEAYEQYF
TRBV9 13 CASSVGAGLEQYF
TRBV12-3/TRBV12-4 14 CASSGFITADTQYF
TRBV24-1 14 CATEGRGFYNEQFF
TRBV14 15 CASSRQLELTGELFF
TRBV6-5 14 CASSWGGTDEKLFF
TRBV12-3/TRBV12-4 15 CASSQGELAKNIQYF
TRBV2 13 CASKGGSGYEQYF
TRBV11-2 16 CASSTPVDSGANVLTF
TRBV27 16 CASKRSGQPTVDEQYF
TRBV5-6 18 CASSYYRGSSSGANVLTF
TRBV10-3 16 CAISETGTGDGDTQYF
TRBV9 12 CASSVGEETQYF
TRBV7-9 14 CASSPQGWNTEAFF
TRBV19 14 CASSPSGGAYEQYF
TRBV4-2 16 CASSGTGTDPFAEQFF
TRBV27 13 CASSLFLGYEQYF
TRBV28 18 CAGGLGRFGQGAGETQYF
TRBV7-9 15 CASSSPGRVGIEAFF
TRBV7-9 15 CASSPPVGGPYEQYF
TRBV4-1 18 CASSQDLPGARSYNEQFF
TRBV5-1 16 CASRAPLAGEQETQYF